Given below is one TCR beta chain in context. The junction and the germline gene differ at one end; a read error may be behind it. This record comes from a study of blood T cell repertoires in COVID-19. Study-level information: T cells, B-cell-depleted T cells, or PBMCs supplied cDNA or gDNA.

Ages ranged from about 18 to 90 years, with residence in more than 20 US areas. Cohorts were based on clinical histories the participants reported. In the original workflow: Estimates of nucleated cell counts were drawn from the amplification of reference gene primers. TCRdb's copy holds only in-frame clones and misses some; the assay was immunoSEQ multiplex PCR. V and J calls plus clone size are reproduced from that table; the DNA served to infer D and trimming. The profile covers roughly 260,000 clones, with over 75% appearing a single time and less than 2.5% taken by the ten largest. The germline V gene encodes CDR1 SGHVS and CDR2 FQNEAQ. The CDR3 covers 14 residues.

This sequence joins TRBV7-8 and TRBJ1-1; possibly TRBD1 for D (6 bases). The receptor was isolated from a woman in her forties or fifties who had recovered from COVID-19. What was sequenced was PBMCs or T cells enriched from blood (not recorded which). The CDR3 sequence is CASTLGGPGTEAFF. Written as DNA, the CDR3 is TGTGCCAGCACCTTAGGGGGGCCGGGCACTGAAGCTTTCTTT.